This T cell receptor beta chain was sequenced during a study of vaccination effects on CD4 cells after COVID-19. This clone showed up just once. No antigen is known for it. Antigen-specific CD4+ T cells were first expanded with viral peptide pools by the ViraFEST assay and only then sequenced. The culture ran for roughly ten days, and then CD4+ T cells were isolated. Documented for the person is a PCR-confirmed SARS-CoV-2 infection occurring between March and December 2020. Clones were sequenced by immunoSEQ multiplex PCR, and TCRdb holds only the in-frame ones, with some missing. The sample lists tens of thousands of clones; around 76% were seen once. The TCR comes from a human donor who had a prior SARS-CoV-2 infection. The source material was CD4+ T cells from PBMCs cultured with HIV peptides, sampled before COVID-19 vaccination. Subset defined: HIV-1 Nef peptide pool negative control/reference culture.

CDR3 in amino acids: CASSPIISYEQYF. DNA for the CDR3: TGTGCCAGCAGCCCGATAATTTCCTACGAGCAGTACTTC. The chain carries TRBV5-5 and TRBJ2-7; D unclear. V was shortened by 4 bases and J by 1 base, with 9 bases between the two germline ends. This CDR3 comprises 13 residues. Per germline, CDR1 SGHKS and CDR2 YYEKEE (reference sequence). Complete variable domain (other parts from reference TRBV5-5 and TRBJ2-7): DAGVTQSPTHLIKTRGQQVTLRCSPISGHKSVSWYQQVLGQGPQFIFQYYEKEERGRGNFPDRFSARQFPNYSSELNVNALLLGDSALYLCASSPIISYEQYFGPGTRLTVT.